Listed below are T cell receptor beta chains from one sample, sequenced in a study of vaccination effects on CD4 cells after COVID-19. Measured with immunoSEQ multiplex PCR; TCRdb has only the in-frame clones, and not every one. The data hold about 53,000 clones, with 65% to 80% observed a single time. These receptors have no identified antigens. The specimen comprised CD4+ T cells from PBMCs cultured without peptide, sampled before COVID-19 vaccination. These receptors all stem from a human donor who received a COVID-19 vaccine. Each CDR3 is given with its conserved first and last residue. Fields, in order: J gene, D gene, clone size, V gene, CDR3 protein, CDR3 DNA. A D gene is named only where the DNA matches it firmly. A row's size may be missing; if present it is once, few, many or a size class.

TRBJ1-2 | - | - | TRBV7-9 | CASRSTGFYGYTF | TGTGCCAGCAGGTCAACAGGGTTCTATGGCTACACCTTC
TRBJ1-2 | - | - | TRBV5-1 | CASSLGTDYGYTF | TGCGCCAGCAGCTTGGGTACGGACTATGGCTACACCTTC
TRBJ1-1 | - | few | TRBV5-5 | CASSLLSGRLMNTEAFF | TGTGCCAGCAGCTTGCTTTCGGGGCGGCTCATGAACACTGAAGCTTTCTTT
TRBJ1-1 | - | - | TRBV24-1 | CATSKAGDVDTEAFF | TGTGCCACCAGTAAGGCAGGGGATGTGGACACTGAAGCTTTCTTT
TRBJ1-5 | - | - | TRBV30 | CAWSSGGDQPQHF | TGTGCCTGGAGTTCGGGGGGAGATCAGCCCCAGCATTTT
TRBJ2-1 | TRBD2 | - | TRBV24-1 | CATSARGGRYNEQFF | TGTGCCACCAGTGCTCGGGGAGGGAGGTACAATGAGCAGTTCTTC
TRBJ1-4 | - | few | TRBV30 | CAWDPGPRPGKLFF | TGTGCCTGGGATCCGGGACCCAGGCCCGGGAAACTGTTTTTT
TRBJ1-3 | - | - | TRBV9 | CASSVGGTGNTIYF | TGTGCCAGCAGCGTAGGGGGTACTGGAAACACCATATATTTT
TRBJ2-2 | TRBD1 | - | TRBV7-6 | CASSSQGEMNTGELFF | TGTGCCAGCAGCTCTCAGGGGGAAATGAACACCGGGGAGCTGTTTTTT
TRBJ2-6 | - | once | TRBV19 | CASSSQASGANVLTF | TGTGCCAGTAGTTCTCAGGCCTCTGGGGCCAACGTCCTGACTTTC
TRBJ2-1 | - | - | TRBV3-1/TRBV3-2 | CASSQGGHEQFF | TGTGCCAGCAGCCAGGGAGGACATGAGCAGTTCTTC
TRBJ1-1 | - | - | TRBV4-1 | CASRPRTVGAEAFF | TGCGCCAGCAGACCCCGGACGGTTGGTGCTGAAGCTTTCTTT
TRBJ1-5 | - | - | TRBV4-2 | CASSQDPGVGNQPQHF | TGTGCCAGCAGCCAAGATCCGGGGGTTGGCAATCAGCCCCAGCATTTT
TRBJ2-1 | - | - | TRBV6-5 | CASSYNGGDHGNEQFF | TGTGCCAGCAGTTACAACGGCGGGGATCACGGCAATGAGCAGTTCTTC
TRBJ2-3 | TRBD2 | - | TRBV19 | CASRPSGVAGTQYF | TGTGCCAGTAGGCCTAGCGGGGTGGCCGGTACGCAGTATTTT
TRBJ1-4 | - | - | TRBV6-5 | CASSLNPGRGEKLFF | TGTGCCAGCAGTTTAAACCCGGGACGGGGGGAAAAACTGTTTTTT
TRBJ2-5 | TRBD2 | - | TRBV6-2/TRBV6-3 | CASSQKKGLAQETQYF | TGTGCCAGCAGCCAAAAAAAAGGACTAGCCCAAGAGACCCAGTACTTC
TRBJ1-2 | - | - | TRBV4-1 | CASSQWFAETPYGYTF | TGCGCCAGCAGCCAATGGTTTGCGGAGACCCCCTATGGCTACACCTTC
TRBJ2-5 | - | - | TRBV10-3 | CAISEVDRQETQYF | TGTGCCATCAGTGAAGTAGACAGGCAAGAGACCCAGTACTTC
TRBJ2-4 | - | once | TRBV29-1 | CSVVAQAARDIQYF | TGCAGCGTTGTGGCACAGGCGGCCAGGGACATTCAGTACTTC
TRBJ1-4 | - | - | TRBV28 | CASIPGAGTWRGLFF | TGTGCCAGCATCCCGGGGGCCGGAACCTGGAGGGGACTGTTTTTT
TRBJ1-5 | - | - | TRBV19 | CASTPPGGHQPQHF | TGTGCCAGTACCCCCCCCGGGGGGCATCAGCCCCAGCATTTT
TRBJ1-1 | - | few | TRBV6-6 | CASSKVQGTEAFF | TGTGCCAGCAGTAAAGTCCAGGGCACTGAAGCTTTCTTT
TRBJ2-1 | - | - | TRBV5-1 | CASSRGGQDNEQFF | TGCGCCAGCAGCAGGGGGGGACAGGACAATGAGCAGTTCTTC
TRBJ1-2 | - | - | TRBV30 | CAWSRSQNGYTF | TGTGCCTGGAGTAGGAGCCAGAATGGCTACACCTTC
TRBJ2-1 | TRBD2 | - | TRBV11-3 | CASSLGLAGGYEQFF | TGTGCCAGCAGCTTAGGACTAGCGGGGGGGTATGAGCAGTTCTTC
TRBJ1-1 | - | few | TRBV5-1 | CASSRLNSMNTEAFF | TGCGCCAGCAGCCGACTGAACAGCATGAACACTGAAGCTTTCTTT